This T cell receptor (beta chain) originates from a study of technical replicates of blood from four donors. Trimming took 1 base from V and 8 from J; bases not matched to a gene: 6. The CDR3 length is 14 residues. Germline loops: CDR1 SQVTM, CDR2 ANQGSEA. TCRdb's table, derived via immunoSEQ multiplex PCR, lists solely in-frame clones and lacks some. The table has around 58,000 clones, approximately 87% seen once. The sequence was obtained from a human donor in good health. Some clones in this sample may be carry-over from other donors' samples. The chain employs TRBV29-1 and TRBJ2-1, with 9 nucleotides matching TRBD1. The specimen was PBMCs. CDR3 region: CSVEGDRGNHEQFF. As DNA, the CDR3 is TGCAGCGTTGAAGGAGACAGGGGGAACCATGAGCAGTTCTTC.